This T cell receptor (beta chain) was recorded in a study of long-term antiretroviral therapy in people with HIV. Points from the study as a whole: Diversity remained lower than transplant donor controls, even though it increased after ART.

Notes on this clone: Antigen unknown.

An immunoSEQ assay, version v3.0, was performed at survey level. Researchers set sequencing to target roughly 35,000-50,000 T-cell genomes per sample. Sequencing was performed with immunoSEQ multiplex PCR; in TCRdb, only in-frame clones are kept and a portion is missing. Of fewer than 20,000 clones in the sample, approximately 81% are singletons; the top ten hold over 7.5%. Every HIV-positive participant received treatment in the United States. Ahead of DNA extraction, samples held about 0.95-11 million cryopreserved PBMC each. In germline, CDR1 is LGHNA, CDR2 YSLEER. The CDR3 is made up of 14 amino acids. After removal of 5 bases from V and 5 bases from J, the junction contained 9 bases not matched to a gene.

The sequenced sample was unsorted PBMCs, obtained 0.3 years before starting antiretroviral therapy. This clonotype originated in a man aged 45-65 years with HIV. The chain has TRBV4-3 and TRBJ2-7; 7 bases agree with TRBD2. The CDR3 spells CASSGGGEANEQYF. In DNA form, the CDR3 reads TGCGCCAGCAGCGGGGGAGGGGAGGCGAACGAGCAGTACTTC.